One sample yielded the 23 T cell receptor beta chains listed below, sequenced in a study of T cell responses to AZD1222 COVID-19 vaccine. Generated by immunoSEQ multiplex PCR, the TCRdb table keeps only in-frame clones and is missing some. Seen here are 150,000 to 180,000 clones, approximately 87% observed once, and the top ten hold 5.5%. Sequencing was performed on peripheral blood, taken on day 0 of MenACWY control vaccination. The receptors shown here come from an adult in good health.

The J gene is TRBJ2-7, the V gene TRBV21-1; the table's D call TRBD2 went unverified against the DNA. TRBV21-1 is a pseudogene segment. The CDR3 length is 15 residues. This chain's CDR3 is CASSRGLTSSYEQYV. CDR3 sequence (DNA): TGTGCCAGCAGCAGGGGACTGACGAGCTCCTACGAGCAGTACGTC.

This chain links TRBV10-3 with TRBJ2-2, with 7 bases matching TRBD2. Germline CDR1 is ENHRY and CDR2 is SYGVKD. There are 14 residues in the CDR3. Trimming cost V 6 bases and J 2 bases; bases outside gene matches: 3. The CDR3 sequence is CAIRASGNTGELFF. CDR3 in DNA: TGTGCCATCAGAGCTAGCGGAAACACCGGGGAGCTGTTTTTT.

V is TRBV25-1 and J is TRBJ1-1; D remains unclear. Trimming took off 4 bases at V and 1 base at J, with 10 bases between the two ends. This CDR3 region has 14 residues. Germline CDR1 MGHDK, CDR2 SYGVNS. In DNA form, the CDR3 reads TGTGCCAGCAGTGGCCTCGGGTCGAACACTGAAGCTTTCTTT. This codes for CASSGLGSNTEAFF.

V usage is TRBV5-1 and J usage is TRBJ2-2, with unresolved D. The CDR3 has 15 residues. Germline values: CDR1 SGHRS, CDR2 YFSETQ. Deletions cut 4 bases from V and 1 base from J, with 11 bases between. The CDR3 is CASSPDPQNTGELFF. CDR3 nucleotides: TGCGCCAGCAGCCCGGACCCACAGAACACCGGGGAGCTGTTTTTT.

This clone was detected only once. The chain carries TRBV19 and TRBJ2-2, with 11 bases identical to TRBD2. The CDR3 is made up of 13 amino acids. V shed 8 bases and J 9 bases; nucleotides not matched to a gene: 5. Germline V gene lookup returns CDR1 LNHDA and CDR2 SQIVND (reference sequence). This chain's CDR3 is CASSLAGGWELFF. CDR3 coding DNA: TGTGCCAGTTCCCTAGCGGGGGGTTGGGAGCTGTTTTTT.

CDR3 DNA: TGTGCCAGCAGCTTAGCGCGGACAGAGCAGTACTTC. Translating it yields CASSLARTEQYF. The rearrangement links TRBV11-1 to TRBJ2-7, with D tentatively TRBD1 (5 bases). V was clipped by 0 bases and J by 7 bases, with 7 bases between them. CDR1 SGHAT and CDR2 FQDESV come from the germline V gene (reference sequence). The CDR3 runs to 12 residues.

Only a few counts were recorded for this clone. The genes are TRBV6-5 and TRBJ2-3; D is perhaps TRBD2 (6 bases). The V gene lost 7 bases and the J gene lost 1 base, with 15 bases spanning the gap. The CDR3 covers 15 residues. The germline V gene has CDR1 MNHEY and CDR2 SVGAGI. CDR3 in amino acids: CASTLLPGGTDTQYF. Here the CDR3 DNA reads TGTGCCAGCACCCTACTCCCGGGGGGCACAGATACGCAGTATTTT.

This clone was observed a few times. The genes are TRBV9 and TRBJ2-1; D not resolved. The ends were cut back, 4 bases at V and 4 bases at J, with 12 bases in the middle. CDR3 length: 14 amino acids. Germline CDR1 SGDLS, CDR2 YYNGEE. The DNA of the CDR3 is TGTGCCAGCAGCCCAACACACAGATACAATGAGCAGTTCTTC. As protein: CASSPTHRYNEQFF. Complete variable domain (other parts from reference TRBV9 and TRBJ2-1): DSGVTQTPKHLITATGQRVTLRCSPRSGDLSVYWYQQSLDQGLQFLIQYYNGEERAKGNILERFSAQQFPDLHSELNLSSLELGDSALYFCASSPTHRYNEQFFGPGTRLTVL.

The chain joins TRBV5-1 to TRBJ2-5, with 9 bases matching TRBD1. V lost 5 bases and J lost 5; bases outside the gene matches: 7. This CDR3 is built from 14 residues. The germline V gene encodes CDR1 SGHRS and CDR2 YFSETQ. The CDR3 loop reads CASREQGAAETQYF. CDR3 sequence (DNA): TGCGCCAGCAGGGAACAGGGGGCAGCGGAGACCCAGTACTTC.

The gene calls are TRBV9 and TRBJ2-1; D is undetermined. The CDR3 has 15 residues. CDR1 and CDR2 (germline): SGDLS, YYNGEE. Trimming pared 3 bases from V and 4 bases from J, leaving 14 bases between. In DNA form, the CDR3 reads TGTGCCAGCAGCGCTTCTAGGGTCCTTTACAATGAGCAGTTCTTC. Residues: CASSASRVLYNEQFF.

The chain recombines TRBV30 with TRBJ1-1; no clear D gene. The germline V gene encodes CDR1 GTSNPN and CDR2 SVGIG (reference sequence). Trimming took off 8 bases at V and 10 bases at J, with 14 bases between the two ends. This CDR3 is built from 10 residues. In nucleotides, the CDR3 is TGTGCCCGACCACCGGGAGGAGCTTTCTTT. Residues: CARPPGGAFF.

The CDR3 here is CASSLSGGASYNEQFF. CDR3 DNA: TGTGCCAGCAGTTTGTCCGGCGGGGCCTCCTACAATGAGCAGTTCTTC. The chain is built from TRBV27 and TRBJ2-1, with TRBD2 as a possible D gene (6 bases). The CDR3 runs to 16 residues. Trimming took off 3 bases at V and 0 bases at J, with 12 bases between the two ends. Looked up from germline, CDR1 is MNHEY and CDR2 is SMNVEV (reference sequence).

The chain links TRBV7-6 to TRBJ2-7, with a weak D call TRBD1 (6 bases). From germline, CDR1 is SGHVS and CDR2 FNYEAQ. Trimming left V 1 base short and J 0 bases short, with 10 bases between. The CDR3 loop spans 15 amino acids. The chain's CDR3 is CASSLDLDSSYEQYF. The CDR3 DNA sequence: TGTGCCAGCAGCTTAGACCTGGACAGCTCCTACGAGCAGTACTTC.

This chain links TRBV4-3 with TRBJ2-3, with D possibly matching TRBD2 (5 bases). This CDR3 spans 20 amino acids. CDR1 and CDR2 from the germline V gene are LGHNA and YSLEER. Trimming pared 0 bases from V and 2 bases from J, leaving 24 bases between. CDR3 region: CASSQEVGNSSSAPTDTQYF. CDR3 DNA: TGCGCCAGCAGCCAAGAAGTGGGCAATTCTAGCTCTGCCCCCACAGATACGCAGTATTTT.

This sequence joins TRBV30 and TRBJ2-1; D may be TRBD2 (6 bases). The germline V gene has CDR1 GTSNPN and CDR2 SVGIG (reference sequence). CDR3 length equals 13 residues. V lost 3 bases, J lost 0 bases, and 6 bases lay in between. As DNA, the CDR3 is TGTGCCTGGAGCGGGAGCTCCTACAATGAGCAGTTCTTC. It encodes CAWSGSSYNEQFF.

The V call is TRBV9, the J call TRBJ1-1; D gene unclear. CDR1 is SGDLS, CDR2 YYNGEE, per germline. Trimming stripped 3 bases from V and 4 bases from J, with 16 bases between. The CDR3 is 15 amino acids. CDR3 bases: TGTGCCAGCAGCGCAGATTTCGGAGGAGGCACTGAAGCTTTCTTT. This sequence encodes CASSADFGGGTEAFF.

This chain connects TRBV30 to TRBJ1-4; D gene ambiguous. This CDR3 is built from 12 residues. V dropped 1 base and J dropped 4 bases, with 4 bases sitting between them. Germline values: CDR1 GTSNPN, CDR2 SVGIG (reference sequence). The CDR3 reads CAWSADNEKLFF. For the CDR3, the DNA is TGTGCCTGGAGTGCGGATAATGAAAAACTGTTTTTT.

The V call is TRBV6-4, the J call TRBJ2-2, with TRBD1 matching 10 bases. Germline-derived CDR1 and CDR2 are MRHNA and SNTAGT. The CDR3 loop spans 16 amino acids. V gave up 5 bases and J gave up 4 bases; unmatched junction bases: 7. DNA for the CDR3: TGTGCCAGCAGTCCCCGACAGGGGGCGGGCACCGGGGAGCTGTTTTTT. Residues: CASSPRQGAGTGELFF.

The chain employs TRBV28 and TRBJ1-1; D is perhaps TRBD1 (5 bases). V was cut by 5 bases and J by 6 bases, with 22 bases left in between. CDR3 size: 16 residues. Germline CDR1 is MDHEN and CDR2 is SYDVKM. CDR3 bases: TGTGCCAGCAGTCCAATACCAGGGTGGTTCAGGGCTGAAGCTTTCTTT. Protein product: CASSPIPGWFRAEAFF.

This clone was seen only once. The chain has TRBV10-1 and TRBJ2-1; possibly TRBD1 for D (5 bases). The CDR3 is made up of 15 amino acids. Trimming removed 5 bases at V and 4 bases at J, with 15 bases between. Per germline, CDR1 WNHNN and CDR2 SYGVQD (reference sequence). The CDR3 spells CASSSRARVYNEQFF. DNA for the CDR3: TGCGCCAGCAGTAGTAGGGCCAGGGTGTACAATGAGCAGTTCTTC.

The chain joins TRBV27 to TRBJ2-5; 8 nucleotides align to TRBD1. J lost 1 base, V lost 6 bases, and 4 bases had no gene match. CDR1 MNHEY and CDR2 SMNVEV come from the germline V gene (reference sequence). The CDR3 is 14 amino acids. The CDR3 DNA sequence: TGTGCCAGCAGACGGGGACAGGTCCAAGAGACCCAGTACTTC. The encoded protein is CASRRGQVQETQYF.

This chain uses TRBV3-1 (or the pseudogene TRBV3-2) with TRBJ2-5, with D possibly called TRBD1 or TRBD2 (5 bases each). V gave up 2 bases and J gave up 5 bases, with 9 bases separating them. The CDR3 covers 13 residues. The germline gives CDR1 LGHDT, CDR2 YNNKEL (reference sequence). The CDR3 region is CASSQRDGETQYF. In DNA form, the CDR3 reads TGTGCCAGCAGCCAACGGGACGGGGAGACCCAGTACTTC.

This sequence joins TRBV19 and TRBJ1-1; D ambiguous. Germline V CDR1 and CDR2: LNHDA, SQIVND (reference sequence). V lost 5 bases and J 1 base, leaving 11 bases between the germline ends. The CDR3 length is 14 residues. In DNA form, the CDR3 reads TGTGCCAGTAGTGACCGACCGGGGAACACTGAAGCTTTCTTT. Translation gives CASSDRPGNTEAFF.